This TCR beta chain was sequenced in a study of Graves' ophthalmopathy and Graves' hyperthyroidism. Looked up from germline, CDR1 is SGHTA and CDR2 is FQGNSA. Trimming took 6 bases from V and 5 from J; bases not matched to a gene: 3. This CDR3 has 12 residues. RNA served as the template for amplifying TCR beta CDR3 regions. HTBI primers primed a first-round RT-PCR, and a second-round multiplex PCR followed. One entry per CDR3 protein results from TCRdb running MiXCR on the multiplex PCR reads. This table has about 740,000 distinct CDR3 sequences, 35% to 50% appearing once. Sequenced sample: peripheral blood. The V call is TRBV7-2, the J call TRBJ2-7; TRBD2 matches 8 bases. This TCR came from an adult man with Graves' ophthalmopathy. CDR3 sequence: CASRLAVHEQYF. The CDR3 DNA reads TGTGCCAGCAGACTAGCGGTACACGAGCAGTACTTC.